The 21 T cell receptor beta chains below were found in one sample sequenced in a study of Graves' ophthalmopathy and Graves' hyperthyroidism listed by TCRdb under 2018. These reads were obtained on an Illumina HiSeq 2000. For repertoire sequencing, the TCR beta CDR3 regions were amplified from RNA transcripts. A first-round RT-PCR used HTBI primers with the Qiagen OneStep RT-PCR kit, followed by a second-round multiplex PCR, size selection and purification. TCRdb reprocessing: public reads trimmed at Q25 with fastp, clones called with MiXCR, in-frame beta chains kept. Each entry merges the rows of one CDR3 protein and shows their most common DNA and genes. Here the sample has roughly 500,000 distinct CDR3 sequences; roughly an eighth occur a single time. The ten largest clones capture about a tenth of the sample. The sequencing sample was made of blood. These TCRs come from a young woman with Graves' ophthalmopathy. Donor details come from another sample of the same person, matched by shared clones.

Only a few counts were recorded for this clonotype. The chain is built from TRBV4-1 and TRBJ2-7; D gene ambiguous. The germline V and J ends were trimmed by 1 base and 2 bases, with 15 bases remaining between them. This CDR3 spans 16 amino acids. Germline V gives CDR1 MGHRA, CDR2 YSYEKL. The CDR3 region is CASSQGFGQVPYEQYF. CDR3 sequence (DNA): TGCGCCAGCAGCCAAGGTTTCGGGCAGGTCCCCTACGAGCAGTACTTC.

There are many counts of this clonotype. The rearrangement uses TRBV3-1 and TRBJ2-5, with 7 bases identical to TRBD2. CDR1 LGHDT and CDR2 YNNKEL come from the germline V gene (reference sequence). The CDR3 runs 16 residues. After removal of 1 base from V and 0 bases from J, the junction contained 5 bases not matched to a gene. In nucleotides, the CDR3 is TGTGCCAGCAGCCAAGGGAGCGGGGTGTACCAAGAGACCCAGTACTTC. This codes for CASSQGSGVYQETQYF.

This clonotype was seen many times. The J gene is TRBJ2-5, the V gene TRBV11-2; 7 positions agree with TRBD2. The CDR3 consists of 14 residues. Germline-derived CDR1 and CDR2 are SGHAT and FQNNGV. V gave up 8 bases and J gave up 3 bases; unmatched junction bases: 9. The CDR3 sequence: CASGRALNKETQYF. The CDR3 DNA reads TGTGCCAGCGGGAGGGCGCTAAATAAAGAGACCCAGTACTTC.

This clonotype has only a few counts. V usage is TRBV13 and J usage is TRBJ2-5, with D possibly being TRBD1 or TRBD2 (5 bases each). The CDR3 is made up of 14 amino acids. CDR1 is PRHDT, CDR2 FYEKMQ, per germline (reference sequence). Trimming took 5 bases from V and 5 from J, leaving 15 bases between them. DNA for the CDR3: TGTGCCAGCAGCAAGACTGGGGGAGTTGAGACCCAGTACTTC. This sequence encodes CASSKTGGVETQYF.

This clonotype showed up many times. CDR3 protein: CASSYEGDGYTF. The CDR3 DNA sequence: TGTGCCAGCAGTTATGAAGGAGATGGCTACACCTTC. The chain combines TRBV6-5 with TRBJ1-2; D gene uncertain. This CDR3 comprises 12 residues. Germline CDR1 is MNHEY and CDR2 is SVGAGI. The V end lost 3 bases, the J end lost 6 bases, and 8 bases lay between the germline ends.

This clonotype came up many times. V is TRBV11-2 and J is TRBJ2-5; D not resolved. The V gene lost 5 bases and the J gene lost 1 base, with 20 bases spanning the gap. Per the germline V gene, CDR1 is SGHAT and CDR2 is FQNNGV. The length of the CDR3 is 17 residues. CDR3 sequence reads: CASSKTTSSFTQETQYF. Written as DNA, the CDR3 is TGTGCCAGCAGCAAGACCACCTCCAGCTTCACCCAAGAGACCCAGTACTTC.

This clonotype was detected many times. The rearrangement uses TRBV28 and TRBJ2-7; D may correspond to TRBD1 or TRBD2 (5 bases each). The germline CDR1 and CDR2 sequences are MDHEN and SYDVKM. V lost 3 bases and J lost 3, with 15 bases in between. This CDR3 comprises 15 residues. The CDR3 spells CASSFPGRRDYEQYF. The CDR3 DNA is TGTGCCAGCAGTTTCCCGGGACGGAGAGACTACGAGCAGTACTTC.

This clonotype has ten or more counts. The chain recombines TRBV9 with TRBJ2-5; D is perhaps TRBD2 (5 bases). The CDR3 loop spans 15 amino acids. The ends were cut back, 2 bases at V and 2 bases at J, with 13 bases in the middle. Germline-derived CDR1 and CDR2 are SGDLS and YYNGEE. CDR3 region: CASSVLGNPQETQYF. In nucleotides, the CDR3 is TGTGCCAGCAGCGTCCTCGGGAACCCTCAAGAGACCCAGTACTTC. Complete variable domain (other parts from reference TRBV9 and TRBJ2-5): DSGVTQTPKHLITATGQRVTLRCSPRSGDLSVYWYQQSLDQGLQFLIQYYNGEERAKGNILERFSAQQFPDLHSELNLSSLELGDSALYFCASSVLGNPQETQYFGPGTRLLVL.

V gene TRBV12-3 or TRBV12-4 combines with J gene TRBJ2-7, with D possibly called TRBD1 or TRBD2 (6 bases each). V was cut by 8 bases and J by 6 bases, with 14 bases left in between. There are 12 residues in the CDR3. The CDR3 loop reads CASEGRGGEQYF. In DNA, the CDR3 is TGTGCCAGCGAGGGCAGGGGAGGCGAGCAGTACTTC.

This clonotype was picked up many times. The chain uses TRBV6-1 and TRBJ2-7, with TRBD1 matching over 8 bases. V shed 7 bases, J shed 0 bases, and the junction held 8 bases outside the gene matches. The CDR3 runs 15 residues. Germline lookup yields CDR1 MNHNS and CDR2 SASEGT. CDR3 coding DNA: TGTGCCAGCATTCCCGGACAGGGTCACTCCTACGAGCAGTACTTC. It yields the protein CASIPGQGHSYEQYF.

The table lists this clonotype with many counts. J is TRBJ1-6 and V is TRBV6-5; TRBD1 matches 7 bases. Germline-derived CDR1 and CDR2 are MNHEY and SVGAGI. With V trimmed by 0 bases and J by 8 bases, 4 bases remained unmatched. The CDR3 is 15 amino acids. The CDR3 protein is CASSYSRGADSPLHF. The CDR3 DNA follows: TGTGCCAGCAGTTACTCCAGGGGGGCCGATTCACCCCTCCACTTT.

The genes are TRBV18 and TRBJ2-7; tentatively, D is TRBD2 (5 bases). Germline V gives CDR1 KGHSH, CDR2 LQKENI. V was shortened by 6 bases and J by 5 bases, with 11 bases between the two germline ends. This CDR3 comprises 12 residues. The DNA for the CDR3 is TGTGCCAGCTCTGAACCGGGGAACGAGCAGTACTTC. It yields the protein CASSEPGNEQYF.

Many counts were recorded for this clonotype. This chain joins TRBV6-1 and TRBJ1-1; 8 bases match TRBD1. Germline values: CDR1 MNHNS, CDR2 SASEGT. The V and J ends lost 6 bases and 3 bases, in that order; junction bases with no gene match: 6. The CDR3 is 14 amino acids. CDR3 region: CASSPGQGHTEAFF. Written as DNA, the CDR3 is TGTGCCAGCAGCCCAGGACAGGGTCACACTGAAGCTTTCTTT.

This clonotype was observed at least ten times. The chain links TRBV29-1 to TRBJ1-2; D perhaps matches TRBD1 (5 bases). The CDR3 has 16 residues. Trimming took off 2 bases at V and 4 bases at J, with 20 bases between the two ends. Germline CDR1 is SQVTM and CDR2 is ANQGSEA. The CDR3 region is CSVEKESGPQGYGYTF. CDR3 DNA sequence: TGCAGCGTTGAAAAAGAATCGGGACCTCAGGGCTATGGCTACACCTTC. Drawing the rest from reference TRBV29-1 and TRBJ1-2, the complete variable domain is SAVISQKPSRDICQRGTSLTIQCQVDSQVTMMFWYRQQPGQSLTLIATANQGSEATYESGFVIDKFPISRPNLTFSTLTVSNMSPEDSSIYLCSVEKESGPQGYGYTFGSGTRLTVV.

This clonotype was counted a few times. Compared with germline, one end of the junction differs, possibly owing to a read error. The J gene is TRBJ2-2, the V gene TRBV19; tentatively, D is TRBD2 (5 bases). There are 15 residues in the CDR3. Germline lookup yields CDR1 LNHDA and CDR2 SQIVND (reference sequence). The chain's CDR3 is CASSIAYRNTGELSF. CDR3 sequence (DNA): TGTGCCAGTAGTATAGCTTACAGAAACACCGGGGAGCTGTCTTTT.

This clonotype came up once. The V and J genes are TRBV25-1 and TRBJ1-2; no definite D call. This CDR3 is 17 amino acids long. V gave up 2 bases and J gave up 8 bases, with 24 bases separating them. Germline values: CDR1 MGHDK, CDR2 SYGVNS. The CDR3 DNA is TGTGCCAGCAGTGAAGGAGGCAGCCGGCCCGGGTGGCGGGGCTACACCTTC. Its protein product is CASSEGGSRPGWRGYTF.

This clonotype was recorded only once. A much larger clone differs by one base, so this may be a read error. The J gene is TRBJ2-7, the V gene TRBV15, with TRBD2 matching 10 bases. The CDR3 has 15 amino acids. The germline V gene has CDR1 LNHNV and CDR2 YYDKDF (reference sequence). The chain's CDR3 is CDTSRGLAEARKQYF. Written as DNA, the CDR3 is TGTGACACCAGCAGAGGACTAGCGGAGGCTCGGAAGCAGTACTTC.

This clonotype was recorded at least ten times. V is TRBV6-1 and J is TRBJ2-7; TRBD1 aligns across 8 bases. The CDR3 extends over 13 amino acids. Germline V CDR1 and CDR2: MNHNS, SASEGT. V lost 10 bases to trimming and J lost 3 bases; unmatched junction nucleotides: 8. CDR3: CAIDRDRYYEQYF. The CDR3 DNA follows: TGTGCCATCGACCGGGACAGGTACTACGAGCAGTACTTC.

This clonotype has ten or more counts. This sequence joins TRBV6-5 and TRBJ1-2, with TRBD1 identical over 8 bases. Germline V gene data show CDR1 as MNHEY and CDR2 as SVGAGI. V dropped 0 bases and J dropped 7; count of bases not matched to a gene: 7. There are 15 residues in the CDR3. The CDR3 nucleotides read TGTGCCAGCAGTTACTCGAGAGACAGGGGCATTGGCTACACCTTC. This translates into CASSYSRDRGIGYTF.

There are a few counts of this clonotype. It may be a read error: a sequence one base away is much more abundant. The chain uses TRBV5-1 and TRBJ1-6, with unresolved D. This CDR3 is built from 14 residues. V dropped 0 bases and J dropped 7 bases, with 8 bases sitting between them. The germline gives CDR1 SGHRS, CDR2 YFSETQ. The CDR3 reads CASSLDPGNSPLHF. CDR3 DNA: TGCGCCAGCAGCTTGGACCCGGGAAATTCACCCCTCCACTTT.

This clonotype was counted at least ten times. The chain employs TRBV28 and TRBJ2-7, with no clear D. CDR1 and CDR2 from the germline V gene are MDHEN and SYDVKM. This CDR3 has 11 amino acids. V gave up 8 bases and J gave up 0 bases, with 5 bases separating them. The DNA of the CDR3 is TGTGCCAGCGGGCCCTCCTACGAGCAGTACTTC. Its translation is CASGPSYEQYF.